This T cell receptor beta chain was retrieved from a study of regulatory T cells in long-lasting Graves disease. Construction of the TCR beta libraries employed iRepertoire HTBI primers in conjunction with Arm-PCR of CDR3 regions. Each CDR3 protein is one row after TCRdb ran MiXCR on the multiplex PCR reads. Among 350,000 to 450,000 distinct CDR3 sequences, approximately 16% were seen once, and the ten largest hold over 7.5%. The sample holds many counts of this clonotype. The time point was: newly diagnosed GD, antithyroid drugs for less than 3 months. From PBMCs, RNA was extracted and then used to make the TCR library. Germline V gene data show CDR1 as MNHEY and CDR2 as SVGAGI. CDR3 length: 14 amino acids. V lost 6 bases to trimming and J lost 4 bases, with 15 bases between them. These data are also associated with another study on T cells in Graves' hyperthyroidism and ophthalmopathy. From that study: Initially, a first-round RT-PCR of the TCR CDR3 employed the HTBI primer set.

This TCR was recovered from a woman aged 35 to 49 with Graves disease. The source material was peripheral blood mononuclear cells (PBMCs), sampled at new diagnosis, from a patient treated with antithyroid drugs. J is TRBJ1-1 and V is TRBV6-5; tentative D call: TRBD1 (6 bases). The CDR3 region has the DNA TGTGCCAGCAGCTACAGGGAAGAGGTCACTGAAGCTTTCTTT. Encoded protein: CASSYREEVTEAFF.